The 21 T cell receptor beta chains given below trace back to one sample, sequenced in a study of T cell repertoires in cytomegalovirus infection. A single record per CDR3 protein comes from TCRdb applying MiXCR to the reads. The sample carries about 600,000 distinct CDR3 sequences, around 24% recorded once. The specimen sequenced was CD8+ T cells from PBMCs. These receptors all come from a human donor in good health (CMV status not recorded). Some clones in this sample may be carry-over from other donors' samples.

This clonotype showed up just a few times. V is TRBV2 and J is TRBJ1-1; D not certain. Deletions cut 7 bases from V and 6 bases from J, with 12 bases between. The germline V gene has CDR1 SNHLY and CDR2 FYNNEI. This CDR3 region has 12 residues. The CDR3 protein is CASIGKRSEAFF. In nucleotides, the CDR3 is TGTGCCAGCATTGGAAAACGATCTGAAGCTTTCTTT.

This clonotype has a handful of counts. The chain is built from TRBV12-3 or TRBV12-4 and TRBJ2-3; 13 positions agree with TRBD2. V lost 6 bases, J lost 2 bases, and 2 bases stayed unmatched. This CDR3 is built from 15 residues. This CDR3 reads CASSTSGGDTDTQYF. The CDR3 coding sequence is TGTGCCAGCAGCACTAGCGGGGGGGACACAGATACGCAGTATTTT.

Comments on this clonotype: A read error is possible here, since a much larger clone lies one base away. The chain is built from TRBV7-2 and TRBJ2-5; 7 positions agree with TRBD1. This CDR3 is built from 15 residues. The V segment lost 6 bases and the J segment 0 bases; nucleotides outside the gene matches: 7. The germline V gene has CDR1 SGHTA and CDR2 FQGNSA. The CDR3 protein is CASSNPTGDQETQYF. The CDR3 DNA reads TGTGCCAGCAGTAACCCTACAGGGGACCAAGAGACCCAGTACTTC.

The chain links TRBV4-3 to TRBJ2-7; D could derive from TRBD1 or TRBD2 (5 bases each). The germline V gene has CDR1 LGHNA and CDR2 YSLEER. CDR3 size: 15 residues. Between the trimmed V and J ends, which lost 1 base and 1 base, there was a span of 11 bases. In nucleotides, the CDR3 is TGCGCCAGCAGCCAAGTGTATTGGGGGTCCTACGAGCAGTACGTC. Protein sequence: CASSQVYWGSYEQYV.

CDR3 amino acids: CASSFTGNYGYTF. In DNA form, the CDR3 reads TGTGCCAGCAGCTTTACAGGGAACTATGGCTACACCTTC. The chain uses TRBV9 and TRBJ1-2; maybe TRBD1 (6 bases). The germline CDR1 and CDR2 sequences are SGDLS and YYNGEE. The CDR3 length is 13 residues. The ends were cut back, 4 bases at V and 2 bases at J, with 9 bases in the middle.

The gene calls are TRBV27 and TRBJ1-6, with a weak D call TRBD1 (5 bases). CDR3 length: 14 amino acids. V lost 2 bases to trimming and J lost 10 bases, with 12 bases between them. Germline V gene lookup returns CDR1 MNHEY and CDR2 SMNVEV (reference sequence). In nucleotides, the CDR3 is TGTGCCAGCAGTTTAGCAGGGACGGGCTCACCCCTCCACTTT. Protein: CASSLAGTGSPLHF.

Of note for this clonotype: Germline and junction disagree at one end, which may indicate a read error. The chain recombines TRBV7-6 with TRBJ2-1; D is undetermined. Germline V lookup: CDR1 SGHVS, CDR2 FNYEAQ. This CDR3 region has 11 residues. As DNA, the CDR3 is TGTGTCAGCAGCTGGGCAACTGAGCAGTTCTTC. This codes for CVSSWATEQFF.

The chain couples TRBV6-6 to TRBJ2-7, with a tentative D call TRBD2 (5 bases). Trimming left V 0 bases short and J 5 bases short, with 8 bases between. This CDR3 is built from 13 residues. CDR1 is MNHNY, CDR2 SVGAGI, per germline (reference sequence). CDR3 nucleotide sequence: TGTGCCAGCAGTTACTCGACTACCAACGAGCAGTACGTC. Translating gives CASSYSTTNEQYV.

As regards this clonotype: A clone one base away is much larger, so this may be a read error. CDR3 loop: CASSLEGGAVTYEQHF. Written as DNA, the CDR3 is TGTGCCAGCAGCCTAGAGGGCGGGGCGGTAACCTACGAGCAGCACTTC. The chain recombines TRBV7-6 with TRBJ2-7, with a weak D call TRBD2 (6 bases). CDR3 length: 16 amino acids. CDR1 SGHVS and CDR2 FNYEAQ come from the germline V gene.

This clonotype was counted many times. V gene TRBV7-2 combines with J gene TRBJ2-7; possible D gene TRBD2, 6 bases. Per the germline V gene, CDR1 is SGHTA and CDR2 is FQGNSA. This CDR3 has 12 residues. V lost 5 bases to trimming and J lost 5 bases, with 10 bases between them. The CDR3 bases are TGTGCCAGCAGCCCCGGGAGAGACGAGCAGTACTTC. As protein: CASSPGRDEQYF.

The V call is TRBV20-1, the J call TRBJ2-7; 10 bases align to TRBD1. The V and J ends lost 5 bases and 1 base, in that order; junction bases with no gene match: 14. The V gene's germline CDR1 is DFQATT and CDR2 SNEGSKA (reference sequence). The CDR3 extends over 17 amino acids. The CDR3 nucleotides are TGCAGTGCTCCGCCTCCCGCCGGGACAGGGGAATCCTACGAGCAGTACGTC. This translates into CSAPPPAGTGESYEQYV.

Many counts were recorded for this clonotype. The chain couples TRBV6-2 or TRBV6-3 to TRBJ2-5; 11 nucleotides align to TRBD2. CDR1 and CDR2 from the germline V gene are MNHEY and SVGEGT. Trimming removed 5 bases from V and 2 bases from J; junction bases left unmatched: 4. This CDR3 comprises 15 residues. The CDR3 spells CASSPLAGGQETQYF. The CDR3 coding sequence is TGTGCCAGCAGTCCTCTAGCGGGGGGACAAGAGACCCAGTACTTC.

This rearrangement joins TRBV13 to TRBJ1-1, with D perhaps matching TRBD1 (5 bases). The germline V and J ends were trimmed by 10 bases and 4 bases, with 16 bases remaining between them. The CDR3 length is 13 residues. Germline CDR1 PRHDT, CDR2 FYEKMQ (reference sequence). The CDR3 DNA follows: TGTGCCACCACCAAGGGCAGGGTCACTGAAGCTTTCTTT. Protein: CATTKGRVTEAFF.

A remark on this clonotype: This may be a read error, as it is one base from a much larger clone. This chain connects TRBV7-8 to TRBJ1-1, with D uncertain. The germline gives CDR1 SGHVS, CDR2 FQNEAQ. The CDR3 runs to 13 residues. The V end lost 8 bases, the J end lost 1 base, and 11 bases lay between the germline ends. CDR3 DNA sequence: TGTGCCAGCGCCCCACGGGCGAACACTGAAGCTTTCTTT. It codes for CASAPRANTEAFF.

This clonotype was recorded at least ten times. V usage is TRBV7-2 and J usage is TRBJ2-2; D unresolved. In germline, CDR1 is SGHTA, CDR2 FQGNSA. The CDR3 has 14 amino acids. The V end was cut by 4 bases, the J end by 4 bases, with 10 bases between. CDR3 residues: CASSSDAPTGELFF. In nucleotides, the CDR3 is TGTGCCAGCAGCTCCGACGCACCCACCGGGGAGCTGTTTTTT.

With respect to this clonotype: As the CDR3 is not closed by the conserved phenylalanine or tryptophan, this likely results from a read error. The chain couples TRBV27 to TRBJ2-2; 7 positions agree with TRBD1. The trim removed 5 bases at V and 4 bases at J, leaving 10 bases unmatched. This CDR3 contains 16 residues. Per germline, CDR1 MNHEY and CDR2 SMNVEV (reference sequence). CDR3 coding DNA: TGTGCCAGCAGTACGCCGACAGGGTTGGTCACCGGGGAGCTGTTTGTT. Its translation: CASSTPTGLVTGELFV.

V is TRBV24-1 and J is TRBJ2-6; D remains unclear. CDR3 length equals 17 residues. From germline, CDR1 is KGHDR and CDR2 SFDVKD. V was cut by 4 bases and J by 2 bases, with 14 bases left in between. CDR3 sequence (DNA): TGTGCCACCAGTGACAAGGGATCACCAACTGGGGCCAACGTCCTGACTTTC. Its protein product is CATSDKGSPTGANVLTF.

This clonotype turned up a few times. The chain is built from TRBV20-1 and TRBJ2-2; the D gene is possibly TRBD2 (7 bases). In germline, CDR1 is DFQATT, CDR2 SNEGSKA (reference sequence). CDR3 length: 17 residues. With 4 bases removed from V and 6 bases from J, the gap between germline ends came to 24 bases. The chain's CDR3 is CSAIDHSGEGVAGELFF. The CDR3 nucleotides are TGCAGTGCTATCGATCATTCAGGGGAGGGTGTCGCCGGGGAGCTGTTTTTT.

Ten or more counts support this clonotype. J is TRBJ2-1 and V is TRBV4-3, with 9 bases identical to TRBD1. CDR3 length: 15 amino acids. J was trimmed by 4 bases and V by 1 base; bases with no gene match: 2. Germline V gene data show CDR1 as LGHNA and CDR2 as YSLEER. The CDR3 nucleotides read TGCGCCAGCAGCCAAGCCGGGACAGGGTACAATGAGCAGTTCTTC. It yields the protein CASSQAGTGYNEQFF.

The chain uses TRBV6-2 or TRBV6-3 and TRBJ2-4, with D possibly TRBD1 on 7 matching bases. The germline V and J ends were trimmed by 0 bases and 5 bases, with 14 bases remaining between them. The CDR3 consists of 16 residues. Per germline, CDR1 MNHEY and CDR2 SVGEGT. The CDR3 here is CASSYSSGGRENIQYF. The CDR3 DNA reads as TGTGCCAGCAGTTACTCGTCAGGGGGGCGTGAAAACATTCAGTACTTC.

The J gene is TRBJ2-2, the V gene TRBV28; no definite D call. V lost 4 bases and J lost 5, with 11 bases in between. CDR1 and CDR2 (germline): MDHEN, SYDVKM. The CDR3 extends over 14 amino acids. In DNA, the CDR3 is TGTGCCAGCAGTTCCTATACAGAAACCGGGGAGCTGTTTTTT. It translates to CASSSYTETGELFF.